The 14 T cell receptor beta chains given below trace back to one sample, sequenced in a study of siplizumab effects on memory and regulatory T cells (dated by TCRdb to the late 2010s). Library construction relied on the immunoSEQ multiplex PCR assay. Here the immuneACCESS table is served through TCRdb, limited to in-frame sequences with V and J called. Missing clones are a known gap in these copies; in checked studies unresolved V genes cover under half, and the rest lacks a known reason. The sample data list about 69,000 clones, and 80% to 90% of these were observed just once. About 1.5% of the sample is taken by the ten largest. The sample consisted of Tregs sorted from blood. The source is a human donor in good health.

The count of this clone is one. This chain joins TRBV7-2 and TRBJ1-1; TRBD1 aligns across 9 bases. V was clipped by 6 bases and J by 1 base; unmatched bases: 3. This CDR3 contains 14 residues. Germline loops: CDR1 SGHTA, CDR2 FQGNSA. CDR3 bases: TGTGCCAGCAGGCGGGGACAGGGGAACACTGAAGCTTTCTTT. Its protein product is CASRRGQGNTEAFF.

The CDR3 DNA reads as TGCAGCGTTGCGGGGGGGACCCTACTGAACGAGCAGTACTTC. Its translation is CSVAGGTLLNEQYF. This chain uses TRBV29-1 with TRBJ2-7; TRBD2 aligns across 8 bases. V dropped 4 bases and J dropped 5; count of bases not matched to a gene: 10. In germline, CDR1 is SQVTM, CDR2 ANQGSEA. The CDR3 has 14 amino acids.

V is TRBV19 and J is TRBJ2-4, with D perhaps matching TRBD1 (6 bases). The V and J ends lost 3 bases and 0 bases respectively, with 24 bases between them. CDR1 LNHDA and CDR2 SQIVND come from the germline V gene (reference sequence). The CDR3 consists of 20 residues. The CDR3 here is CASSIGPTRGAILAKNIQYF. The CDR3 DNA sequence: TGTGCCAGTAGTATCGGACCAACCAGGGGCGCCATCCTAGCCAAAAACATTCAGTACTTC.

The chain links TRBV19 to TRBJ1-5; D remains ambiguous. With 5 bases removed from V and 3 bases from J, the gap between germline ends came to 20 bases. The CDR3 extends over 17 amino acids. The germline V gene encodes CDR1 LNHDA and CDR2 SQIVND (reference sequence). The CDR3, as DNA: TGTGCCAGTAGTTATAGTTGGGCAGGACTCTTCAATCAGCCCCAGCATTTT. Its protein is CASSYSWAGLFNQPQHF.

CDR3 in DNA: TGCGCCAGCAAAGATATAGCAGATACGCAGTATTTT. Translated, it gives CASKDIADTQYF. The chain employs TRBV5-1 and TRBJ2-3; D call uncertain. Germline V gene lookup returns CDR1 SGHRS and CDR2 YFSETQ. The CDR3 consists of 12 residues. V was trimmed by 6 bases and J by 4 bases, leaving 9 bases between them. Full variable domain (remainder filled in from reference TRBV5-1 and TRBJ2-3): KAGVTQTPRYLIKTRGQQVTLSCSPISGHRSVSWYQQTPGQGLQFLFEYFSETQRNKGNFPGRFSGRQFSNSRSEMNVSTLELGDSALYLCASKDIADTQYFGPGTRLTVL.

The genes are TRBV30 and TRBJ1-3; D is ambiguous. This CDR3 is built from 13 residues. The V gene's germline CDR1 is GTSNPN and CDR2 SVGIG (reference sequence). Between the trimmed V and J ends, which lost 4 bases and 0 bases, there was a span of 7 bases. The CDR3 sequence: CAWIVSSGNTIYF. CDR3 bases: TGTGCCTGGATTGTCAGCTCTGGAAACACCATATATTTT.

The rearrangement uses TRBV29-1 and TRBJ2-1; 9 nucleotides line up with TRBD2. Trimming removed 5 bases from V and 5 bases from J; junction bases left unmatched: 16. This CDR3 is 17 amino acids long. CDR1 and CDR2 from the germline V gene are SQVTM and ANQGSEA. The CDR3 DNA is TGCAGCGTTAGATTTACAATTAGCGGGAGTATACACAATGAGCAGTTCTTC. This translates into CSVRFTISGSIHNEQFF.

CDR3 in DNA: TGTGCCTGGAGTGTAGGGACTAGCCATTTTGCAGATACGCAGTATTTT. This codes for CAWSVGTSHFADTQYF. The V and J genes are TRBV30 and TRBJ2-3; 9 bases map to TRBD2. Germline lookup yields CDR1 GTSNPN and CDR2 SVGIG (reference sequence). V shed 0 bases, J shed 4 bases, and the junction held 8 bases outside the gene matches. The CDR3 loop spans 16 amino acids.

The chain has TRBV28 and TRBJ1-3; D is perhaps TRBD1 (6 bases). Trimming shortened V by 5 bases and J by 0 bases, and 11 bases separated the two germline ends. Germline V lookup: CDR1 MDHEN, CDR2 SYDVKM. The CDR3 spans 15 residues. In DNA form, the CDR3 reads TGTGCCAGCAGTCCCCGGACAGTCTCTGGAAACACCATATATTTT. Protein sequence: CASSPRTVSGNTIYF.

The chain links TRBV28 to TRBJ1-2, with no clear D. This CDR3 is built from 14 residues. Germline V lookup: CDR1 MDHEN, CDR2 SYDVKM. V was trimmed by 8 bases and J by 4 bases, leaving 17 bases between them. The CDR3, as DNA: TGTGCCAGCTGGCAGGCAGGTCGTAGCTATGGCTACACCTTC. It is translated as CASWQAGRSYGYTF.

J is TRBJ1-1 and V is TRBV5-1; no reliable D call. This CDR3 region has 16 residues. Trimming stripped 0 bases from V and 7 bases from J, with 19 bases between. In germline, CDR1 is SGHRS, CDR2 YFSETQ. DNA for the CDR3: TGCGCCAGCAGCTTGGCTGGACCCTCAAGTTTTGGTGAAGCTTTCTTT. The encoded protein is CASSLAGPSSFGEAFF.

The genes are TRBV20-1 and TRBJ1-1; D uncertain. Germline CDR1 and CDR2: DFQATT and SNEGSKA (reference sequence). V gave up 5 bases and J gave up 2 bases, with 6 bases separating them. The CDR3 sequence is 11 residues long. DNA of the CDR3: TGCAGTGCTCCCCTAAACACTGAAGCTTTCTTT. Translating gives CSAPLNTEAFF.

The gene calls are TRBV25-1 and TRBJ1-4; D unresolved. Trimming took 5 bases from V and 7 from J, leaving 11 bases between them. The CDR3 is 13 residues long. In germline, CDR1 is MGHDK, CDR2 SYGVNS. CDR3: CASSKGTLEKLFF. The CDR3 DNA is TGTGCCAGCAGTAAGGGAACGCTTGAAAAACTGTTTTTT.

V usage is TRBV5-4 and J usage is TRBJ2-2; 8 nucleotides align to TRBD1. The CDR3 extends over 15 amino acids. V trimming: 4 bases; J trimming: 5 bases; junction bases outside the gene matches: 7. CDR1 is SGHNT, CDR2 YYREEE, per germline (reference sequence). The CDR3 DNA reads TGTGCCAGCAGCATCGGACAGGGATGGACCGGGGAGCTGTTTTTT. It yields the protein CASSIGQGWTGELFF.